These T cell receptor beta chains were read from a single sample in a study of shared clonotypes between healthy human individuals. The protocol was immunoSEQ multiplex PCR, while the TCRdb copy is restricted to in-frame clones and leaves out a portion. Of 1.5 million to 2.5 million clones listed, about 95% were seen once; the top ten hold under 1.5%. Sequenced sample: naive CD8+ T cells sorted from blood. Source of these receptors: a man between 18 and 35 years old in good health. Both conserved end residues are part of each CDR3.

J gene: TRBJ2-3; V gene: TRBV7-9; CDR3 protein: CASSPPSTSAGIDTQYF
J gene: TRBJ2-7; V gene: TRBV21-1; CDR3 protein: CASSTPRDSHYEQYF
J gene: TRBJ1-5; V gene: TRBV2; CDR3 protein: CASSATTAFNQPQHF
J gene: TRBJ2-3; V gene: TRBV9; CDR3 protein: CASSLSGGADADTQYF
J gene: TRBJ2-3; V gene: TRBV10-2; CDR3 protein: CATQGPPSTDTQYF
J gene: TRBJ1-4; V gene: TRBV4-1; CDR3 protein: CASSQDQGENRKLFF
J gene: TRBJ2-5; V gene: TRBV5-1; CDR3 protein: CASSLAGTQETQYF
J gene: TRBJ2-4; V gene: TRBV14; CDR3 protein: CASSHFGQPNIQYF
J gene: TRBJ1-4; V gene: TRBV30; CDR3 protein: CAGYPGAASEKLFF
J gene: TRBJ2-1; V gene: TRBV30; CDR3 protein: CAWTGPSSGNYNEQFF
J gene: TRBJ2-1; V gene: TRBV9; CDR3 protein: CASGEAVGEQFF
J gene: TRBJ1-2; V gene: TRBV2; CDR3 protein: CGQLNRDNYGYTF
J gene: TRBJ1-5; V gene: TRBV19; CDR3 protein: CASSMVSGGQPQHF
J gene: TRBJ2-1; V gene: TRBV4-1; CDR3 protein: CASSQDRGNNEQFF
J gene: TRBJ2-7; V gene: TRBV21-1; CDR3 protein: CASSIGQGPYEQYF
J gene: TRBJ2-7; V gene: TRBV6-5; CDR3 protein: CASSYRTSGRGEQYF
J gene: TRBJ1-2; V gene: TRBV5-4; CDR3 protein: CASSLAGTRGMRDGYTF
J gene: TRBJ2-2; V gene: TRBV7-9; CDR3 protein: CASSSTSPSTGELFF
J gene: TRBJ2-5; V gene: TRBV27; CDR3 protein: CASRTSGTQETQYF
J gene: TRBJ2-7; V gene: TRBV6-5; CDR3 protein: CASSSTGGDYEQYF
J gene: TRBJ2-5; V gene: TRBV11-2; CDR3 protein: CASSSTHETQYF
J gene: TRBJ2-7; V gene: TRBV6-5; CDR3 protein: CASSYSEGAPVEQYF
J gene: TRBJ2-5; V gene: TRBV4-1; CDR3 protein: CASSQDGEETQYF
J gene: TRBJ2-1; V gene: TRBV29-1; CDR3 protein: CSVESLAGVYNEQFF
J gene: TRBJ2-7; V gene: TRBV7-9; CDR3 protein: CASSLGTGVEYF
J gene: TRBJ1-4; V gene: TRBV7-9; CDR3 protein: CASSLGLFDLGTPNEKLFF
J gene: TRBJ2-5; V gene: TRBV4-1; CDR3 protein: CASSHTGGEVETQYF
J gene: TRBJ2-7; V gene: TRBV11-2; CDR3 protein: CASSFQGPPSSYEQYF
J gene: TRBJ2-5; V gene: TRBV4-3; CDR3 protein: CASSQGQGIDQETQYF
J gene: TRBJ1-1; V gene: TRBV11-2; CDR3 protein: CASSSPGSGMNTEAFF
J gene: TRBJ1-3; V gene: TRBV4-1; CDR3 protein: CASSLEPPSGNTIYF
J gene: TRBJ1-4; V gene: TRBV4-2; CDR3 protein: CASSPTGGLDTNEKLFF
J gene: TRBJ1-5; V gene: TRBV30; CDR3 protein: CAWSGGDNQPQHF
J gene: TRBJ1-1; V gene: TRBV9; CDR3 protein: CASSSRTDSAFF
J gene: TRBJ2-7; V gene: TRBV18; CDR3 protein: CASSPGPTGAPYEQYF
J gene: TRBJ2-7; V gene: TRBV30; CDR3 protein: CACYGLAGEANEQYF
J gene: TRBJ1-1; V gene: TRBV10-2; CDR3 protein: CASSEGGMAAEAFF
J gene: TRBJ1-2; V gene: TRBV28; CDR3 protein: CASSFNRVDGYTF
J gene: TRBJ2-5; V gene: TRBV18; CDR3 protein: CASSPPLTGSETQYF
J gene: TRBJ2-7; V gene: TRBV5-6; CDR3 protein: CASSLWGAGSHEQYF
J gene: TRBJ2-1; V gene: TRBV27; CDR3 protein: CASSRQDYNEQFF
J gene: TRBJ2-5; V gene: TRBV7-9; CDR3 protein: CASSYLQETQYF
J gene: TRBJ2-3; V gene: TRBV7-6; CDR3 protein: CASRLAGGDTQYF
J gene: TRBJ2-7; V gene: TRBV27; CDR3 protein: CASSLGLAGPTEQYF
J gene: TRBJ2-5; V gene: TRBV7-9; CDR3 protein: CASSLGTGRDKTQYF
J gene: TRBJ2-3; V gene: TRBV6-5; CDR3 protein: CASSKGASVDTQYF
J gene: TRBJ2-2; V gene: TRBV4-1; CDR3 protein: CASSQVVGAGELFF
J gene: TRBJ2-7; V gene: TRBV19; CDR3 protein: CASSIGAGSYEQYF
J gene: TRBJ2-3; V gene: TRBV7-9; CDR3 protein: CASSFEKGRGVTDTQYF
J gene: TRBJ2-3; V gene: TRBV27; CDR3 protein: CASSLSESSDPADTQYF
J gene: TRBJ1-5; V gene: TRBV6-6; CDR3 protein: CASSYWGTVDNQPQHF